This T cell receptor beta chain was recorded in a study of blood T cell repertoires in COVID-19. Some clones are missing from TCRdb's copy, which holds only in-frame ones; the method was immunoSEQ multiplex PCR. The repertoire includes over 400,000 clones, 70% to 90% of them detected once, and approximately 8.3% sits in the top ten. Sequencing input: PBMCs or T cells enriched from blood (not recorded which). This TCR derives from a woman aged 60-75 years who had recovered from COVID-19.

CDR3 residues: CASQSGGTDTQYF. The CDR3 region has the DNA TGTGCCAGCCAGTCGGGTGGCACAGATACGCAGTATTTT. This sequence joins TRBV2 and TRBJ2-3; D is ambiguous. The CDR3 consists of 13 residues. CDR1 is SNHLY and CDR2 is FYNNEI in the germline V gene. The V end lost 8 bases, the J end lost 1 base, and 10 bases lay between the germline ends.